The sequence of this T cell receptor beta chain was determined in a study of T cell changes during pregnancy in multiple sclerosis. The CDR3 length is 13 residues. Germline loops: CDR1 GTSNPN, CDR2 SVGIG (reference sequence). V lost 1 base, J lost 3 bases, and 9 bases lay in between. Repertoires were generated with immunoSEQ multiplex PCR, while TCRdb's copy carries only in-frame clones and drops some. The sample has about 36,000 clones; around 89% are singletons. This specimen consisted of CD8+ T cells from peripheral blood mononuclear cells, obtained in the third trimester of pregnancy. This TCR was sampled from a female donor with multiple sclerosis, enrolled in a pregnancy study. V is TRBV30 and J is TRBJ2-5; D is undetermined. The CDR3, as DNA: TGTGCCTGGAGTGGTGGCAGTGAAGAGACCCAGTACTTC. Translating gives CAWSGGSEETQYF.